The present T cell receptor (beta chain) was sequenced within a study of cytomegalovirus exposure and HLA in healthy donors. Whole-study context: Genetic ancestry analysis placed approximately 79% of the approximately 400 donors that were genotyped in the Caucasian-associated cluster.

To note about this clone: Its target is not known.

The PCR was carried out with 60 Vbeta primers and 13 Jbeta primers. Produced via immunoSEQ multiplex PCR; TCRdb's table is partial and in-frame only. The data hold some 150,000 clones, with 76% observed a single time. Study-level results: In a later analysis, productive TCRs from donors in an Asian-associated ancestry cluster reportedly carried fewer N-insertions than the cohort mean. A later look showed TCR association rates differing by HLA locus, highest for DRB1 and lowest for HLA-C.

The germline V gene has CDR1 MNHNS and CDR2 SASEGT. This CDR3 comprises 15 residues. V was pared by 6 bases and J by 4 bases, with 7 bases of the junction left unmatched. This receptor was taken from a female donor in good health and CMV-seropositive. This chain links TRBV6-1 with TRBJ2-5; 11 bases are a match to TRBD1. The sample comprised PBMCs. CDR3 sequence: CASSAGTGGGETQYF. The DNA of the CDR3 is TGTGCCAGCAGCGCCGGGACAGGGGGGGGAGAGACCCAGTACTTC.